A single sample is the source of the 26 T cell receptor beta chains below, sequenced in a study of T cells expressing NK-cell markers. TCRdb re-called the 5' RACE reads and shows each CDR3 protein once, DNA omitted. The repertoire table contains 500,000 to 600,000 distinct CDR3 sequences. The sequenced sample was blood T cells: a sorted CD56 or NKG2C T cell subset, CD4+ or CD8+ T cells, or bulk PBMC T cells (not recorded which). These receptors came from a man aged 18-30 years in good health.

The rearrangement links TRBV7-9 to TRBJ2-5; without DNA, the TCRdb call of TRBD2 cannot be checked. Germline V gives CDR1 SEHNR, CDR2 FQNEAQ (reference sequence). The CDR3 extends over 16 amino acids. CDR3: CASSSRQTSLRETQYF.

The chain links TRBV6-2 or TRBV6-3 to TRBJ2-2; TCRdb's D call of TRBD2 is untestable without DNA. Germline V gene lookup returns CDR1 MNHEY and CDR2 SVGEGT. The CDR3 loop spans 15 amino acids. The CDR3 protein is CASRTSGSITGELFF.

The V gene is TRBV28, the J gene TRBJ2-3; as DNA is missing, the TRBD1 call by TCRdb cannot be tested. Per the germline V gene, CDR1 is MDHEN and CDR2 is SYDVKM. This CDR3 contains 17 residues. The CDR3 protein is CASDNQPRTGPTDTQYF.

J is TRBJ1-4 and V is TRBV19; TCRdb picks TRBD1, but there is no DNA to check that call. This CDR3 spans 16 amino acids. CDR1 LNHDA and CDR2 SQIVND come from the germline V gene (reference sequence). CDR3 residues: CASSWNDRGPIEKLFF.

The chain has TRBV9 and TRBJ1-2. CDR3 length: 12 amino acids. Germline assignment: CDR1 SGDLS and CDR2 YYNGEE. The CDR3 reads CASSPDGYGYTF.

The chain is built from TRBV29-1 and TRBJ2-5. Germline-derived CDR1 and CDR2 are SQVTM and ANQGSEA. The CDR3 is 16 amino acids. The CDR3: CSVYDPNGGFQETQYF. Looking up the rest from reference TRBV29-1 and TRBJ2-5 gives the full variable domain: SAVISQKPSRDICQRGTSLTIQCQVDSQVTMMFWYRQQPGQSLTLIATANQGSEATYESGFVIDKFPISRPNLTFSTLTVSNMSPEDSSIYLCSVYDPNGGFQETQYFGPGTRLLVL.

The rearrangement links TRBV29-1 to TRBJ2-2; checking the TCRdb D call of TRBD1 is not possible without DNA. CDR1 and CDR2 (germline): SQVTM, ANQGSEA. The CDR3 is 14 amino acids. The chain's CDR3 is CSVETGTNTGELFF.

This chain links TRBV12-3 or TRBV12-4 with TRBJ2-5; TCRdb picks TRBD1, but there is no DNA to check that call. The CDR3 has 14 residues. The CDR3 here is CASSLRGGQETQYF.

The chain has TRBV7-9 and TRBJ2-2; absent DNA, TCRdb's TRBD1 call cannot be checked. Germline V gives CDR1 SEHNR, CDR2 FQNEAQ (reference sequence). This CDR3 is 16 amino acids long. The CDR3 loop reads CASPPGGTRNTGELFF.

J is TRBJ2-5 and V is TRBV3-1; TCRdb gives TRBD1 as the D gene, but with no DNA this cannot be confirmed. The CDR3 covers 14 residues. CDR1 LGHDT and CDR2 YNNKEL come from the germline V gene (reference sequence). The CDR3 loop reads CASSFRTDGKTQYF.

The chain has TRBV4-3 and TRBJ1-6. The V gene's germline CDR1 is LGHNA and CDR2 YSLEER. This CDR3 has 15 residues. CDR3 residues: CASSQAGPDNSPLHF.

CDR3 protein: CASSEGTASTYEQYF. The chain carries TRBV28 and TRBJ2-7; the TRBD1 assignment by TCRdb is unverifiable without DNA. Germline V CDR1 and CDR2: MDHEN, SYDVKM. The CDR3 is 15 residues long.

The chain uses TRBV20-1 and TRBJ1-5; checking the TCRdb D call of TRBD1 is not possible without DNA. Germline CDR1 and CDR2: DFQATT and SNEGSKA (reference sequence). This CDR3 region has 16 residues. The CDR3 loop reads CSANHVGVGINQPQHF.

The CDR3 spells CAKGLAGNNEQFF. The rearrangement links TRBV7-9 to TRBJ2-1; TCRdb designates TRBD2, a call that cannot be tested without DNA. Germline V lookup: CDR1 SEHNR, CDR2 FQNEAQ (reference sequence). The CDR3 has 13 amino acids.

Here the CDR3 reads CATSDRSYEQYF. The chain employs TRBV6-2 or TRBV6-3 and TRBJ2-7. The CDR3 sequence is 12 residues long. Germline V gene data show CDR1 as MNHEY and CDR2 as SVGEGT.

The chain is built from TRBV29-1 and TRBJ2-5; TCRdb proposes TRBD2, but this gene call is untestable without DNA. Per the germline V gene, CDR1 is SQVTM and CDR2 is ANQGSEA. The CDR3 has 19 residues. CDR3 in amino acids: CSVEDPHWGSGKVLETQYF.

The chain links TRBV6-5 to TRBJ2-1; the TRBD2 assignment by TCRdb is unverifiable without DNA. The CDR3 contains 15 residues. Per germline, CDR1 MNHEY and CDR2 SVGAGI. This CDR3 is CASTSGLALIGEQFF.

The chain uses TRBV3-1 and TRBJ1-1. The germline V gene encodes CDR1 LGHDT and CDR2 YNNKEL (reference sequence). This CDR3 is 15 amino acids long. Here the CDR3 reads CASSQDSRPNTEAFF. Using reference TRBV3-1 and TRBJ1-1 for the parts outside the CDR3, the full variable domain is DTAVSQTPKYLVTQMGNDKSIKCEQNLGHDTMYWYKQDSKKFLKIMFSYNNKELIINETVPNRFSPKSPDKAHLNLHINSLELGDSAVYFCASSQDSRPNTEAFFGQGTRLTVV.

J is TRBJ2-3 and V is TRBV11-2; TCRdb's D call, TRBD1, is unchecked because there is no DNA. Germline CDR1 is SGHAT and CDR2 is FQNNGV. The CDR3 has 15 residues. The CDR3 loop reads CASSEGQGATDTQYF. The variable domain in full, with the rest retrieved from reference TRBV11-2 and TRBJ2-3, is EAGVAQSPRYKIIEKRQSVAFWCNPISGHATLYWYQQILGQGPKLLIQFQNNGVVDDSQLPKDRFSAERLKGVDSTLKIQPAKLEDSAVYLCASSEGQGATDTQYFGPGTRLTVL.

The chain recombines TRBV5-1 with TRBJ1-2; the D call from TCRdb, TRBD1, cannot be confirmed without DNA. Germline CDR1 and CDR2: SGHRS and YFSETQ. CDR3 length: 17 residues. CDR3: CASSLDGQGLPNYGYTF.

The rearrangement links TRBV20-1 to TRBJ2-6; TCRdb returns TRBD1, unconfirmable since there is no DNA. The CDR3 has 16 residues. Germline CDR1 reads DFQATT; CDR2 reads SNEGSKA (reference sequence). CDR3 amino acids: CSASGTNLGGANVLTF.

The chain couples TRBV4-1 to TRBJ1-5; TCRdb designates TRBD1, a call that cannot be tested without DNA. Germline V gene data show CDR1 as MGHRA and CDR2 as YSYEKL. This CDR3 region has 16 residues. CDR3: CASSQAPQGMAQPQHF.

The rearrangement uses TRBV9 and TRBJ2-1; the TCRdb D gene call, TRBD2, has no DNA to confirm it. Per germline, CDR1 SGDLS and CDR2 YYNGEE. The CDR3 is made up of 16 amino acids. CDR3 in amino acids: CASSATLAGAANEQFF.

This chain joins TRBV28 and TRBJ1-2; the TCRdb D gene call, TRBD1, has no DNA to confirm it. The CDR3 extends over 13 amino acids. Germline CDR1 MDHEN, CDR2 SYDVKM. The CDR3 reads CASSWDSSYGYTF.

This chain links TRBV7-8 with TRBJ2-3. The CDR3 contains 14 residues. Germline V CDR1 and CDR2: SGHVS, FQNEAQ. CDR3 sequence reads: CASSTGRSSDTQYF.

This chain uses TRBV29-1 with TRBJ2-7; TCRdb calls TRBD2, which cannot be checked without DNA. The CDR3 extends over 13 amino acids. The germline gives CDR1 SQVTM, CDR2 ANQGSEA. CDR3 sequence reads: CSVARRHSYEQYF.